This T cell receptor (beta chain) was sequenced for a study of blood T cell repertoires in COVID-19. Background on the study: The United States, Italy and Spain supplied acute and convalescent COVID-19 samples. From T cells, B-cell-depleted T cells, or PBMCs came the material, which was cDNA or gDNA.

This clone was counted only a few times. Germline CDR1 is SGHDT and CDR2 is YYEEEE. The CDR3 consists of 17 residues. Germline trimming cut 4 bases from V and 7 bases from J; bases unmatched to any gene: 19. Enrolled during active infection, Seattle patients were then followed longitudinally. In the authors' workflow: Amplification of reference gene primers provided the estimated nucleated cell counts. The method was immunoSEQ multiplex PCR; TCRdb's version includes in-frame clones alone and lacks a portion of them. V, J and clone size derive from that table, while D and trimming were established from the DNA sequence. Among hundreds of thousands of clones listed, 89% were seen once.

V usage is TRBV5-6 and J usage is TRBJ1-2, with 7 bases identical to TRBD1. This clonotype was obtained from a man between 18 and 29 years old with COVID-19, enrolled during active disease. Material for sequencing was peripheral blood. CDR3 amino acids: CASSPGQFALVSRGYTF. The CDR3 region has the DNA TGTGCCAGCAGCCCGGGACAGTTTGCCTTAGTCTCTCGTGGCTACACCTTC.